This entry is about one TCR beta chain. Germline V gives CDR1 MDHEN, CDR2 SYDVKM. V was pared by 6 bases and J by 6 bases, with 5 bases of the junction left unmatched. This CDR3 comprises 14 residues. Using RNA transcripts as the source, TCR beta CDR3 regions were amplified. The HTBI primer set was used in a first-round RT-PCR of the TCR CDR3. TCRdb ran MiXCR on the multiplex PCR reads and lists one entry per CDR3 protein. Among 500,000 to 750,000 distinct CDR3 sequences listed, around 14% were seen once. These data are taken from a study of T cells in Graves' hyperthyroidism and ophthalmopathy. Graves' hyperthyroidism showing no ophthalmopathy progression within 18 months was considered stable.

The TCR was taken from a woman aged 30 to 39 with Graves' hyperthyroidism. The chain couples TRBV28 to TRBJ2-1, with 10 bases aligning to TRBD2. The source material was blood. As DNA, the CDR3 is TGTGCCAGCAGGCCAGCGGGAGGGGTCAATGAGCAGTTCTTC. Translated, it gives CASRPAGGVNEQFF.